These 18 T cell receptor beta chains originate from one sample sequenced in a study of T cell responses to AZD1222 COVID-19 vaccine. Clones were sequenced by immunoSEQ multiplex PCR, and TCRdb holds only the in-frame ones, with some missing. In the table there are around 160,000 clones, 75% to 95% of which are singletons. The starting material was peripheral blood, obtained on day 0 of MenACWY control vaccination. The origin of the receptors is an adult in good health.

The CDR3 region is CSVEDKGRWGTDTQYF. The CDR3 nucleotides read TGCAGCGTTGAAGATAAGGGACGGTGGGGCACAGATACGCAGTATTTT. The chain carries TRBV29-1 and TRBJ2-3, with D perhaps being TRBD1 or TRBD2 (5 bases each). Germline loops: CDR1 SQVTM, CDR2 ANQGSEA. The CDR3 loop spans 16 amino acids. Trimming shortened V by 0 bases and J by 1 base, and 14 bases separated the two germline ends.

The chain links TRBV3-1 (or the pseudogene TRBV3-2) to TRBJ1-5, with TRBD1 identical over 10 bases. V was pared by 3 bases and J by 6 bases, with 11 bases of the junction left unmatched. Germline CDR1 LGHDT, CDR2 YNNKEL (reference sequence). The CDR3 consists of 17 residues. CDR3 protein: CASSQAGTGVRGQPQHF. CDR3 nucleotides: TGTGCCAGCAGCCAGGCCGGGACAGGGGTCCGTGGTCAGCCCCAGCATTTT.

This sequence joins TRBV18 and TRBJ2-7; D not certain. There are 17 residues in the CDR3. V was shortened by 0 bases and J by 0 bases, with 15 bases between the two germline ends. CDR1 and CDR2 from the germline V gene are KGHSH and LQKENI. The CDR3 coding sequence is TGTGCCAGCTCACCACCGGGTTTCGAGGACGGCTCCTACGAGCAGTACTTC. It codes for CASSPPGFEDGSYEQYF.

The genes are TRBV19 and TRBJ1-2; 8 nucleotides match TRBD1. The germline gives CDR1 LNHDA, CDR2 SQIVND (reference sequence). The CDR3 runs 17 residues. Trimming cost V 7 bases and J 4 bases; bases outside gene matches: 17. CDR3 residues: CASTDNMGGDRPYGYTF. The CDR3 nucleotides are TGTGCCAGTACCGACAATATGGGTGGGGACAGGCCCTATGGCTACACCTTC.

This chain uses TRBV19 with TRBJ2-2; a weak D match, TRBD2 (5 bases). The V gene's germline CDR1 is LNHDA and CDR2 SQIVND (reference sequence). The CDR3 runs to 15 residues. Trimming shortened V by 7 bases and J by 0 bases, and 12 bases separated the two germline ends. CDR3 coding DNA: TGTGCCAGTAAAGGCGGGCCCACGAACACCGGGGAGCTGTTTTTT. This translates into CASKGGPTNTGELFF.

The rearrangement uses TRBV10-3 and TRBJ1-5, with D unclear. From germline, CDR1 is ENHRY and CDR2 SYGVKD. CDR3 length: 14 residues. Trimming took off 3 bases at V and 3 bases at J, with 9 bases between the two ends. The CDR3 region has the DNA TGTGCCATCAGTGAAGGGAGTACCAATCAGCCCCAGCATTTT. Its translation is CAISEGSTNQPQHF.

The gene calls are TRBV6-5 and TRBJ2-7; TRBD2 is a possible D gene (5 bases). In germline, CDR1 is MNHEY, CDR2 SVGAGI. V lost 8 bases and J lost 1, with 12 bases in between. This CDR3 comprises 13 residues. CDR3 sequence: CASSLSGSYEQYF. The CDR3 DNA is TGTGCCAGCTCACTGAGCGGTTCCTACGAGCAGTACTTC.

The chain joins TRBV19 to TRBJ1-1; D ambiguous. The ends were cut back, 4 bases at V and 0 bases at J, with 6 bases in the middle. The CDR3 length is 13 residues. Looked up from germline, CDR1 is LNHDA and CDR2 is SQIVND (reference sequence). The CDR3: CASSTTVNTEAFF. In DNA, the CDR3 is TGTGCCAGTAGTACAACAGTGAACACTGAAGCTTTCTTT.

V gene TRBV3-1 (or the pseudogene TRBV3-2) combines with J gene TRBJ2-2, with 9 bases identical to TRBD2. The junction had 5 bases not matched to a gene; V was cut back by 1 base and J by 5 bases. The germline V gene has CDR1 LGHDT and CDR2 YNNKEL (reference sequence). CDR3 length equals 16 residues. The DNA of the CDR3 is TGTGCCAGCAGCCAAGCCGGGACTAGCTATACCGGGGAGCTGTTTTTT. Protein product: CASSQAGTSYTGELFF.

The chain employs TRBV7-9 and TRBJ1-3, with TRBD1 matching 9 bases. The CDR3 has 16 amino acids. Germline V lookup: CDR1 SEHNR, CDR2 FQNEAQ (reference sequence). V lost 5 bases to trimming and J lost 1 base; unmatched junction nucleotides: 6. CDR3 nucleotides: TGTGCCAGCAGCATTCCGGGACAGGGTTCTGGAAACACCATATATTTT. Translated, it gives CASSIPGQGSGNTIYF.

The chain combines TRBV29-1 with TRBJ1-5; D is perhaps TRBD1 (5 bases). CDR3 size: 15 residues. Germline V gene sequence: CDR1 SQVTM, CDR2 ANQGSEA. The ends were cut back, 5 bases at V and 3 bases at J, with 17 bases in the middle. The CDR3, as DNA: TGCAGCGTTTCCGGTGGTGGGGGTACCAATCAGCCCCAGCATTTT. Its protein is CSVSGGGGTNQPQHF.

V and J are TRBV20-1 and TRBJ1-2, with TRBD1 matching over 7 bases. V lost 3 bases, J lost 1 base, and 11 bases stayed unmatched. Germline lookup yields CDR1 DFQATT and CDR2 SNEGSKA (reference sequence). CDR3 length: 16 residues. The CDR3 here is CSASVRGGGINYGYTF. CDR3 bases: TGCAGTGCTAGTGTAAGAGGGGGCGGCATTAACTATGGCTACACCTTC.

The J gene is TRBJ2-3, the V gene TRBV5-5; weak D call: TRBD2 (6 bases). This CDR3 spans 14 amino acids. Between the trimmed V and J ends, which lost 1 base and 5 bases, there was a span of 11 bases. Germline V gene lookup returns CDR1 SGHKS and CDR2 YYEKEE (reference sequence). The CDR3 protein is CASSLRLGGDTQYF. CDR3 nucleotide sequence: TGTGCCAGCAGCTTGAGGTTGGGGGGAGATACGCAGTATTTT.

V gene TRBV6-4 combines with J gene TRBJ1-1, with unresolved D. V was shortened by 5 bases and J by 0 bases, with 10 bases between the two germline ends. CDR3 size: 14 residues. Looked up from germline, CDR1 is MRHNA and CDR2 is SNTAGT. The CDR3 loop reads CASSFTVMNTEAFF. The CDR3 DNA sequence: TGTGCCAGCAGTTTTACAGTGATGAACACTGAAGCTTTCTTT.

This chain links TRBV13 with TRBJ1-1; D unresolved. V dropped 3 bases and J dropped 5 bases, with 7 bases sitting between them. The CDR3 contains 12 residues. Germline assignment: CDR1 PRHDT and CDR2 FYEKMQ (reference sequence). Here the CDR3 reads CASSLAGTEAFF. For the CDR3, the DNA is TGTGCCAGCAGCTTGGCGGGGACTGAAGCTTTCTTT.

The J gene is TRBJ2-1, the V gene TRBV30; possible D gene TRBD1, 5 bases. In germline, CDR1 is GTSNPN, CDR2 SVGIG (reference sequence). Trimming shortened V by 1 base and J by 0 bases, and 10 bases separated the two germline ends. The CDR3 length is 15 residues. As DNA, the CDR3 is TGTGCCTGGAGTGACGGACACGGCTCCTACAATGAGCAGTTCTTC. Translation gives CAWSDGHGSYNEQFF.

CDR3 sequence: CASSIIPNQPQHF. The CDR3 nucleotides read TGTGCCAGTAGTATTATACCCAATCAGCCCCAGCATTTT. V gene TRBV19 combines with J gene TRBJ1-5; D remains unclear. The germline V gene encodes CDR1 LNHDA and CDR2 SQIVND (reference sequence). Trimming cost V 3 bases and J 3 bases, with 6 bases left between them. This CDR3 is built from 13 residues.

This clone is a singleton in its sample. The rearrangement joins TRBV6-2 or TRBV6-3 to TRBJ1-4; D unresolved. In germline, CDR1 is MNHEY, CDR2 SVGEGT. The V and J ends lost 8 bases and 11 bases respectively, with 24 bases between them. The CDR3 sequence is 15 residues long. In nucleotides, the CDR3 is TGTGCCAGCGGCCTTTCGAGCCCGGCGGTTTTTAAACTGTTTTTT. This sequence encodes CASGLSSPAVFKLFF.